This T cell receptor (beta chain) is from a study of T cells in Graves' hyperthyroidism and ophthalmopathy. Regions amplified from RNA transcripts were the TCR beta CDR3 regions. The TCR CDR3 first-round RT-PCR relied on the HTBI primer set. TCRdb re-analysed the multiplex PCR reads in MiXCR, keeping a single row per CDR3 protein. The table has a few hundred thousand distinct CDR3 sequences, around 13% seen once. The V and J ends lost 9 bases and 8 bases respectively, with 12 bases between them. The CDR3 is 12 residues long. Germline CDR1 and CDR2: KGHDR and SFDVKD. The chain links TRBV24-1 to TRBJ1-4; perhaps TRBD1 as D (5 bases). The sequenced material came from blood. The source of this sequence is a woman aged 25 to 45 with Graves' ophthalmopathy. CDR3 DNA sequence: TGTGCCACCTTACCAGGGAGAGAAAAACTGTTTTTT. It specifies CATLPGREKLFF.